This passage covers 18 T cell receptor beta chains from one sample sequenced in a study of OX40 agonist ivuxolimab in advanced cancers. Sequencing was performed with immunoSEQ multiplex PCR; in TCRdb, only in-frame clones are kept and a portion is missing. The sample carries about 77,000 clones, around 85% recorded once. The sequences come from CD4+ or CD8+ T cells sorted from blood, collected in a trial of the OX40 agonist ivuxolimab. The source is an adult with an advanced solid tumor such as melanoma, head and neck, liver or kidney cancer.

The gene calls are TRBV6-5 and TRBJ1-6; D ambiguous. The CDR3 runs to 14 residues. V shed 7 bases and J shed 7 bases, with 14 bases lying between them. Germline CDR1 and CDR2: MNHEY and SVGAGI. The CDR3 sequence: CASILGRANSPLHF. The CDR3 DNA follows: TGTGCCAGCATCCTCGGGAGGGCGAATTCACCCCTCCACTTT.

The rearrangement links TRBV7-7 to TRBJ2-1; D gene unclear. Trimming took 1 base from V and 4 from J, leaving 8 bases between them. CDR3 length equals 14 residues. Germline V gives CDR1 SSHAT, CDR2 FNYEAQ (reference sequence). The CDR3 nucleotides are TGTGCCAGCAGCTTAGTTTTCGGGTACAATGAGCAGTTCTTC. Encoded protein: CASSLVFGYNEQFF.

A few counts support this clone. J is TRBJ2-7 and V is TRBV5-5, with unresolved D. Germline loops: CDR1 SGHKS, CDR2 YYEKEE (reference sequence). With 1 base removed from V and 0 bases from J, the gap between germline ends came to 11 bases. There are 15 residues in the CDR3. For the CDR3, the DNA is TGTGCCAGCAGCTTGACCCCGGGCAGCTCCTACGAGCAGTACTTC. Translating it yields CASSLTPGSSYEQYF.

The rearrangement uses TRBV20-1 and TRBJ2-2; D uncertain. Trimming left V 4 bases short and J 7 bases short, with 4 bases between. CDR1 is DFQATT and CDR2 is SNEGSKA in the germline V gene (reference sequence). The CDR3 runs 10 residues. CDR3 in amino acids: CSAKNGELFF. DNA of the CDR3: TGCAGTGCTAAGAACGGGGAGCTGTTTTTT.

CDR3 in DNA: TGTGCCAGGATAAGGACGGCGGGGGGCTACACCTTC. This encodes CARIRTAGGYTF. This sequence joins TRBV19 and TRBJ1-2; D call uncertain. CDR1 LNHDA and CDR2 SQIVND come from the germline V gene (reference sequence). CDR3 length: 12 amino acids. V was cut by 9 bases and J by 8 bases, with 16 bases left in between.

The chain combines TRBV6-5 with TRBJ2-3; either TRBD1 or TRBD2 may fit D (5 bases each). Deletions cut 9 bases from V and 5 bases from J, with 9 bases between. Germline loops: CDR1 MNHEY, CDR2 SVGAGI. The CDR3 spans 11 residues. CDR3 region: CASLGVDTQYF. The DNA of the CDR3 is TGTGCCAGTTTGGGGGTAGATACGCAGTATTTT.

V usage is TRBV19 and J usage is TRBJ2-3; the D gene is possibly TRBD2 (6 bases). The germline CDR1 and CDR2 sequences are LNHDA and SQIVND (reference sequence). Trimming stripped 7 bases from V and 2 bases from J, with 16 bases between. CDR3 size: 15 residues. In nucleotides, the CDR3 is TGTGCCAGTAACAATATGGCGGGGACCACAGATACGCAGTATTTT. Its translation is CASNNMAGTTDTQYF.

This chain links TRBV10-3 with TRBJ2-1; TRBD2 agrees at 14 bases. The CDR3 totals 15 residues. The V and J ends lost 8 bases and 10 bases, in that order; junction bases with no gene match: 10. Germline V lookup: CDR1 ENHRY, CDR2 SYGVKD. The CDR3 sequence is CAILQGLAGAGEQFF. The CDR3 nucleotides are TGTGCCATCCTGCAGGGACTAGCGGGGGCCGGCGAGCAGTTCTTC.

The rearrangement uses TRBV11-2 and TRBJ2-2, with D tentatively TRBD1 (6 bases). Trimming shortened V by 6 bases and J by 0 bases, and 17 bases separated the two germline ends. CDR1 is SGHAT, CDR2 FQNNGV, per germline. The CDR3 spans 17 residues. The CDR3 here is CASRRGSGTTNTGELFF. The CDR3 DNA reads TGTGCCAGCAGACGAGGCTCCGGGACAACGAACACCGGGGAGCTGTTTTTT.

The CDR3 sequence: CASSLREHQPQHF. The CDR3 DNA sequence: TGTGCCAGCAGTTTGAGGGAACATCAGCCCCAGCATTTT. The chain uses TRBV28 and TRBJ1-5; D is unresolved. The CDR3 runs 13 residues. The germline V gene encodes CDR1 MDHEN and CDR2 SYDVKM. The germline V and J ends were trimmed by 3 bases and 5 bases, with 8 bases remaining between them.

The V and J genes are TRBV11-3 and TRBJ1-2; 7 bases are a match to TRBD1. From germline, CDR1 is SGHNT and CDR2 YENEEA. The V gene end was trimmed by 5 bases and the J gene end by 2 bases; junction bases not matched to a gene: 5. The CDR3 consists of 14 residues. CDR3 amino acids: CASSPGQVNYGYTF. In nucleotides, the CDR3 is TGTGCCAGCAGCCCCGGACAGGTGAACTATGGCTACACCTTC.

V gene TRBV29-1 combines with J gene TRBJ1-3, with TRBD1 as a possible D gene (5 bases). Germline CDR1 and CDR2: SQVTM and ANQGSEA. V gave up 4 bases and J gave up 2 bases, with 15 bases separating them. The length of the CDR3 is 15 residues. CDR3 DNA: TGCAGCGTTGGGGAGGACATCTTAGCTGGAAACACCATATATTTT. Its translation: CSVGEDILAGNTIYF.

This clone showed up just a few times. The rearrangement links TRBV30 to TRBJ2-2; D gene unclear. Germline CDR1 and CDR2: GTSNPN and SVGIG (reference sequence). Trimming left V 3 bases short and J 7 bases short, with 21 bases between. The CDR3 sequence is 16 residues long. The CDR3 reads CAWRGMSSPTGGELFF. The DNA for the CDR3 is TGTGCCTGGAGAGGAATGTCATCCCCCACGGGCGGGGAGCTGTTTTTT.

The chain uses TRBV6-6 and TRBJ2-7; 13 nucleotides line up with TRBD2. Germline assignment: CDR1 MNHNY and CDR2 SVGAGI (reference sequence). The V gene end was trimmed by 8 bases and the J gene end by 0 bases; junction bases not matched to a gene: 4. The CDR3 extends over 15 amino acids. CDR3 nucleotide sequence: TGTGCCAGCGTGAGGACTAGCGGGAGCTCCTACGAGCAGTACTTC. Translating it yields CASVRTSGSSYEQYF.

The CDR3 DNA reads as TGTGCCAGCAGCTCGCCCGACAGGCGTAGTAGCTACACCTTC. It encodes CASSSPDRRSSYTF. The chain links TRBV7-9 to TRBJ1-2, with D maybe TRBD1 (6 bases). The CDR3 runs to 14 residues. V gave up 4 bases and J gave up 9 bases, with 18 bases separating them. Per the germline V gene, CDR1 is SEHNR and CDR2 is FQNEAQ (reference sequence).

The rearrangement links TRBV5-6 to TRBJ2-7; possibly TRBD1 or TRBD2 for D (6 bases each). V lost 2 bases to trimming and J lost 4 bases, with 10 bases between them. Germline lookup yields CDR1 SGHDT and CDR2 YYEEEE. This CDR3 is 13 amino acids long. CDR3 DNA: TGTGCCAGCAGCTTACCGGGGGCGTACGAGCAGTACTTC. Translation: CASSLPGAYEQYF.

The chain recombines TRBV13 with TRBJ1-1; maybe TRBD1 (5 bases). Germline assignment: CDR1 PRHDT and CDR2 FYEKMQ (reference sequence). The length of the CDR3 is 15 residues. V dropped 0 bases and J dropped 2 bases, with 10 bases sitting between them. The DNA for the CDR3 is TGTGCCAGCAGCTTAGGCCGACAGATCAACACTGAAGCTTTCTTT. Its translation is CASSLGRQINTEAFF.

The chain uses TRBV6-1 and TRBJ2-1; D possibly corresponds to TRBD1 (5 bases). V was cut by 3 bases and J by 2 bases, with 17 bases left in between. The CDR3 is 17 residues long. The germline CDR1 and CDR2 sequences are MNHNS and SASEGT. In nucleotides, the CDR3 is TGTGCCAGCAGTGATGAAGGGGTTCAATACGCCTACAATGAGCAGTTCTTC. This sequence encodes CASSDEGVQYAYNEQFF.